The 30 T cell receptor beta chains below all came from one sample that was sequenced in a study of shared clonotypes between healthy human individuals. Here immunoSEQ multiplex PCR was the method, and the copy in TCRdb shows in-frame clones only, minus some. The data show about half a million clones, about 72% seen once. Sequencing used PBMCs. The source of these receptors is a woman in her thirties or forties in good health. Some clones in this sample may be carry-over from other donors' samples.

V and J are TRBV5-1 and TRBJ2-7, with TRBD2 matching 10 bases. The length of the CDR3 is 15 residues. CDR1 is SGHRS and CDR2 is YFSETQ in the germline V gene. V lost 4 bases, J lost 2 bases, and 6 bases stayed unmatched. The CDR3 spells CASSALAGETYEQYF. DNA of the CDR3: TGCGCCAGCAGCGCTCTAGCGGGGGAAACCTACGAGCAGTACTTC.

The V gene is TRBV9, the J gene TRBJ2-3; D may be TRBD2 (6 bases). The CDR3 contains 13 residues. The ends were cut back, 4 bases at V and 4 bases at J, with 10 bases in the middle. Germline loops: CDR1 SGDLS, CDR2 YYNGEE. The CDR3 DNA follows: TGTGCCAGCAGCATTACTAGCTCAGATACGCAGTATTTT. Encoded protein: CASSITSSDTQYF.

This clone came up once. The CDR3 is CASSITLNTEAFF. DNA of the CDR3: TGTGCCAGTAGTATTACGCTTAACACTGAAGCTTTCTTT. The J gene is TRBJ1-1, the V gene TRBV19; no clear D. Trimming cost V 3 bases and J 2 bases, with 7 bases left between them. Germline V gives CDR1 LNHDA, CDR2 SQIVND (reference sequence). The CDR3 runs to 13 residues.

In its sample, this clone was seen many times. This chain uses TRBV6-6 with TRBJ2-1, with a tentative D call TRBD1 (5 bases). CDR3 length equals 12 residues. Germline V gene data show CDR1 as MNHNY and CDR2 as SVGAGI (reference sequence). Trimming cost V 6 bases and J 8 bases, with 11 bases left between them. CDR3 nucleotides: TGTGCCAGCAGCCCCCTGGGGCATGAGCAGTTCTTC. This encodes CASSPLGHEQFF.

V is TRBV21-1 and J is TRBJ2-7; no check of the table's D call, TRBD2, against the DNA was made. TRBV21-1 constitutes a pseudogene. The CDR3 runs 17 residues. The CDR3 bases are TGTGCCAGCAGCCCCCGTTTTCAGCGGGTCAAACTCTACGAGCAGTACTTC. Its translation: CASSPRFQRVKLYEQYF.

V gene TRBV11-2 combines with J gene TRBJ2-6, with D perhaps TRBD1 (5 bases). Trimming removed 4 bases from V and 0 bases from J, with 13 bases in between. Germline V gene data show CDR1 as SGHAT and CDR2 as FQNNGV. This CDR3 is 17 amino acids long. CDR3 coding DNA: TGTGCCAGCAGCTCACAGGTTAAGAGCTCTGGGGCCAACGTCCTGACTTTC. As protein: CASSSQVKSSGANVLTF.

V is TRBV10-3 and J is TRBJ2-5; 13 nucleotides line up with TRBD2. Germline V gives CDR1 ENHRY, CDR2 SYGVKD. The CDR3 sequence is 17 residues long. The junction had 9 bases not matched to a gene; V was cut back by 4 bases and J by 4 bases. The CDR3: CAISAPGLAGVRETQYF. DNA of the CDR3: TGTGCCATCAGTGCCCCCGGACTAGCGGGAGTTAGAGAGACCCAGTACTTC.

The chain is built from TRBV7-2 and TRBJ2-7; D is uncertain. CDR1 is SGHTA, CDR2 FQGNSA, per germline. Trimming took off 1 base at V and 6 bases at J, with 7 bases between the two ends. The CDR3 covers 12 residues. The DNA of the CDR3 is TGTGCCAGCAGCTTAGTAGTGTCCGAGCAGTACTTC. Translating it yields CASSLVVSEQYF.

The chain uses TRBV6-5 and TRBJ1-1; D may be TRBD1 (5 bases). The CDR3 runs 13 residues. The germline V gene encodes CDR1 MNHEY and CDR2 SVGAGI. V was pared by 3 bases and J by 1 base, with 6 bases between. CDR3 nucleotides: TGTGCCAGCAGTTATCAGGGGAACACTGAAGCTTTCTTT. Encoded protein: CASSYQGNTEAFF.

This chain connects TRBV15 to TRBJ2-7, with D unresolved. The CDR3 has 14 amino acids. The germline V gene encodes CDR1 LNHNV and CDR2 YYDKDF (reference sequence). The V and J ends lost 0 bases and 3 bases respectively, with 9 bases between them. The CDR3 DNA is TGTGCCACCAGCAGAGACAGAACCTTCTACGAGCAGTACTTC. As protein: CATSRDRTFYEQYF. The complete variable domain, with remaining parts taken from reference TRBV15 and TRBJ2-7, reads DAMVIQNPRYQVTQFGKPVTLSCSQTLNHNVMYWYQQKSSQAPKLLFHYYDKDFNNEADTPDNFQSRRPNTSFCFLDIRSPGLGDTAMYLCATSRDRTFYEQYFGPGTRLTVT.

This clone was seen a handful of times. The V call is TRBV11-2, the J call TRBJ1-1; 11 nucleotides align to TRBD1. Germline V gene data show CDR1 as SGHAT and CDR2 as FQNNGV. The CDR3 covers 14 residues. The V gene end was trimmed by 5 bases and the J gene end by 4 bases; junction bases not matched to a gene: 3. CDR3 residues: CASSHGTGGTEAFF. CDR3 DNA sequence: TGTGCCAGCAGCCATGGGACAGGGGGCACTGAAGCTTTCTTT.

This clone occurred a few times. This chain uses TRBV7-8 with TRBJ1-1, with D maybe TRBD1 (5 bases). V lost 1 base and J 0 bases, leaving 9 bases between the germline ends. Looked up from germline, CDR1 is SGHVS and CDR2 is FQNEAQ. CDR3 length: 15 amino acids. The CDR3 protein is CASSLGTYMNTEAFF. The CDR3 nucleotides are TGTGCCAGCAGCTTAGGGACATACATGAACACTGAAGCTTTCTTT.

The V and J genes are TRBV7-2 and TRBJ2-7, with 7 bases matching TRBD1. Germline CDR1 is SGHTA and CDR2 is FQGNSA. Trimming cost V 1 base and J 2 bases; bases outside gene matches: 2. The CDR3 totals 14 residues. As DNA, the CDR3 is TGTGCCAGCAGCTTAGGCGGACAGGCCTACGAGCAGTACTTC. It specifies CASSLGGQAYEQYF.

The sample holds one count of this clone. The chain is built from TRBV7-3 and TRBJ2-1, with 8 bases fitting TRBD2. The V gene's germline CDR1 is SGHTA and CDR2 FQGTGA. This CDR3 comprises 14 residues. Germline trimming cut 2 bases from V and 9 bases from J; bases unmatched to any gene: 6. In nucleotides, the CDR3 is TGTGCCAGCAGCTTAGCGGGAGGTTCCGGTGAGCAGTTCTTC. This translates into CASSLAGGSGEQFF.

The chain links TRBV29-1 to TRBJ1-1; TRBD1 might be the D (5 bases). Per germline, CDR1 SQVTM and CDR2 ANQGSEA. The CDR3 contains 14 residues. The ends were cut back, 4 bases at V and 2 bases at J, with 14 bases in the middle. The CDR3 nucleotides read TGCAGCGTTGTCAGGCAGGGATTTAACACTGAAGCTTTCTTT. This translates into CSVVRQGFNTEAFF.

This rearrangement joins TRBV28 to TRBJ1-2; D remains ambiguous. V was shortened by 7 bases and J by 1 base, with 13 bases between the two germline ends. Germline CDR1 is MDHEN and CDR2 is SYDVKM. The CDR3 has 14 amino acids. The CDR3 DNA follows: TGTGCCAGCAACCCCGGGAGTAATAACTATGGCTACACCTTC. Its translation: CASNPGSNNYGYTF.

The J gene is TRBJ2-3, the V gene TRBV11-3; no clear D. CDR1 and CDR2 (germline): SGHNT, YENEEA. This CDR3 has 13 residues. V dropped 1 base and J dropped 6 bases, with 8 bases sitting between them. Here the CDR3 DNA reads TGTGCCAGCAGCTTAGGTCATCTGGATACGCAGTATTTT. It codes for CASSLGHLDTQYF.

This chain connects TRBV19 to TRBJ1-2; TRBD1 matches at 7 bases. Germline-derived CDR1 and CDR2 are LNHDA and SQIVND (reference sequence). This CDR3 spans 14 amino acids. V shed 4 bases and J 7 bases; nucleotides not matched to a gene: 9. CDR3 protein: CASSTLGQAFGYTF. CDR3 bases: TGTGCCAGTAGTACCCTCGGACAGGCATTTGGCTACACCTTC.

The V gene is TRBV6-6, the J gene TRBJ1-5; TRBD1 matches at 8 bases. The ends lost 5 bases at V and 3 bases at J; junction bases unmatched: 3. The CDR3 is made up of 14 amino acids. Germline V lookup: CDR1 MNHNY, CDR2 SVGAGI (reference sequence). CDR3 nucleotide sequence: TGTGCCAGCAGTGGGGGACAGGTCAATCAGCCCCAGCATTTT. The encoded protein is CASSGGQVNQPQHF.

This clone was detected a few times. The gene calls are TRBV4-1 and TRBJ1-4; D remains unclear. Trimming left V 0 bases short and J 9 bases short, with 14 bases between. Germline values: CDR1 MGHRA, CDR2 YSYEKL. This CDR3 contains 15 residues. The CDR3 here is CASSQDWNSAQKLFF. In DNA form, the CDR3 reads TGCGCCAGCAGCCAAGATTGGAACTCGGCCCAAAAACTGTTTTTT.

This chain links TRBV28 with TRBJ1-5; no clear D gene. The germline V gene has CDR1 MDHEN and CDR2 SYDVKM. Trimming took 1 base from V and 0 from J, leaving 7 bases between them. The CDR3 is made up of 15 amino acids. CDR3: CASSLFGDSNQPQHF. DNA for the CDR3: TGTGCCAGCAGTTTATTCGGGGATAGCAATCAGCCCCAGCATTTT.

The chain employs TRBV11-2 and TRBJ2-1; 9 nucleotides line up with TRBD2. The V segment lost 0 bases and the J segment 12 bases; nucleotides outside the gene matches: 9. The CDR3 has 15 amino acids. Germline V gene sequence: CDR1 SGHAT, CDR2 FQNNGV. The CDR3 is CASSLDSVSGSRQFF. CDR3 DNA sequence: TGTGCCAGCAGCTTAGATTCGGTTAGCGGGAGTAGGCAGTTCTTC.

J is TRBJ2-5 and V is TRBV11-2, with D maybe TRBD2 (5 bases). The end of the DNA fits TRBJ2-7 better, so the J call may be wrong. CDR1 is SGHAT and CDR2 is FQNNGV in the germline V gene. CDR3 length: 14 residues. The CDR3 nucleotides are TGTGCCAGCAGCCCATCACGGGGCTCCTACGAGCAGTACTTC. Encoded protein: CASSPSRGSYEQYF.

Points on this clone: Other DNA sequences in the sample encode the same CDR3. V is TRBV6-1 and J is TRBJ2-2; no firm D call. Trimming left V 1 base short and J 4 bases short, with 7 bases between. Germline-derived CDR1 and CDR2 are MNHNS and SASEGT. CDR3 length: 14 residues. CDR3: CASSEVRGTGELFF. The CDR3 nucleotides read TGTGCCAGCAGTGAAGTTCGTGGCACCGGGGAGCTGTTTTTT.

This clone was counted a single time. The chain is built from TRBV25-1 and TRBJ2-7; D might be TRBD2 (6 bases). Trimming pared 6 bases from V and 6 bases from J, leaving 15 bases between. Germline V gene lookup returns CDR1 MGHDK and CDR2 SYGVNS. The length of the CDR3 is 13 residues. CDR3 nucleotide sequence: TGTGCCAGCAGGGCGGGACTCCCGGGCGAGCAGTACTTC. The encoded protein is CASRAGLPGEQYF.

The chain has TRBV5-1 and TRBJ2-5; a weak D match, TRBD2 (5 bases). The germline gives CDR1 SGHRS, CDR2 YFSETQ. Trimming took 4 bases from V and 5 from J, leaving 21 bases between them. The CDR3 totals 16 residues. The CDR3, as DNA: TGCGCCAGCAGCCTCCTCCCGACCGGAGGAGGCGAGACCCAGTACTTC. It translates to CASSLLPTGGGETQYF.

This clone showed up just a few times. The chain combines TRBV7-2 with TRBJ2-7, with TRBD2 matching 7 bases. CDR3 size: 13 residues. The germline V gene encodes CDR1 SGHTA and CDR2 FQGNSA. V dropped 4 bases and J dropped 7; count of bases not matched to a gene: 7. Here the CDR3 reads CASSSGLTGEQYF. The CDR3 DNA is TGTGCCAGCAGCTCGGGACTAACGGGGGAGCAGTACTTC.

This chain uses TRBV2 with TRBJ2-4; 11 nucleotides match TRBD1. Trimming removed 6 bases from V and 3 bases from J; junction bases left unmatched: 16. This CDR3 region has 19 residues. The germline V gene has CDR1 SNHLY and CDR2 FYNNEI. The CDR3 is CASRAVDRGLGRDKNIQYF. The CDR3, as DNA: TGTGCCAGCAGGGCCGTGGACAGGGGGCTTGGTAGAGACAAAAACATTCAGTACTTC.

The V and J genes are TRBV18 and TRBJ2-3, with a possible D match to TRBD2 (5 bases). V shed 2 bases and J shed 2 bases, with 11 bases lying between them. The CDR3 spans 15 residues. In germline, CDR1 is KGHSH, CDR2 LQKENI. CDR3: CASSPGVANTDTQYF. The CDR3 DNA is TGTGCCAGCTCACCAGGGGTAGCGAACACAGATACGCAGTATTTT. The variable domain in full, with the rest retrieved from reference TRBV18 and TRBJ2-3, is NAGVMQNPRHLVRRRGQEARLRCSPMKGHSHVYWYRQLPEEGLKFMVYLQKENIIDESGMPKERFSAEFPKEGPSILRIQQVVRGDSAAYFCASSPGVANTDTQYFGPGTRLTVL.

Concerning this clone: A much larger clone lies a single base off, so this may be a read error. The gene calls are TRBV10-3 and TRBJ2-7; D unclear. The CDR3 covers 15 residues. Germline V gives CDR1 ENHRY, CDR2 SYGVKD. Here the CDR3 DNA reads TGTGCCATCAGTGAGTCAAGCGCTCCCGGAGTCAAGCAGTGCTTC. Its translation is CAISESSAPGVKQCF.